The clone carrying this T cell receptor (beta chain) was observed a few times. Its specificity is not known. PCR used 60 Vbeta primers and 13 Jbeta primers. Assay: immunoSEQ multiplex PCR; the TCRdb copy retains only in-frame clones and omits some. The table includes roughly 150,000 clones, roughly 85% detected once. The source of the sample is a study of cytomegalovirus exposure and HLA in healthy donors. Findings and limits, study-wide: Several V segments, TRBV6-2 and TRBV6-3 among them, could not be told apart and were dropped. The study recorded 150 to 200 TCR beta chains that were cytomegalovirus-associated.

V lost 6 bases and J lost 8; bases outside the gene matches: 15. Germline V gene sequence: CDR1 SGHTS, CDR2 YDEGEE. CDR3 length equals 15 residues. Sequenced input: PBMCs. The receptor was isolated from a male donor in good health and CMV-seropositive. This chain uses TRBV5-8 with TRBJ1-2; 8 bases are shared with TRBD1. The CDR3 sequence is CASIYADRAWEGYTF. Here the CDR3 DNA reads TGTGCCAGCATTTATGCGGACAGGGCCTGGGAAGGCTACACCTTC.